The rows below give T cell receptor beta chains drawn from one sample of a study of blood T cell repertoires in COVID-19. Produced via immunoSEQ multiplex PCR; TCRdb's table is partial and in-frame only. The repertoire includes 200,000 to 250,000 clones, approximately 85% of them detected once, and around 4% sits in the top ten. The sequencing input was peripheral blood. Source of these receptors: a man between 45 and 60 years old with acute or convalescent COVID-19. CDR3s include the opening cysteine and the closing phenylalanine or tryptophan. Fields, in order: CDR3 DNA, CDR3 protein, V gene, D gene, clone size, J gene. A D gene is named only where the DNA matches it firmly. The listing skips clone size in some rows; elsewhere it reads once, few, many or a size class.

TGCGCCAGCACAGCGGAAACCGGGCTGTCCTACGAGCAGTACTTC,CASTAETGLSYEQYF,TRBV5-1,-,-,TRBJ2-7
TGTGCCAGCAGTACGACAGGGTATGGCTACACCTTC,CASSTTGYGYTF,TRBV6-5,TRBD1,once,TRBJ1-2
TGTGCCACCAGCAGCGATCCCAGGGGGAACTATGGCTACACCTTC,CATSSDPRGNYGYTF,TRBV15,TRBD1,-,TRBJ1-2
TGCGCCAGCAGCCTGACTAGCGGGGGAGGTAGGGAGCAGTACTTC,CASSLTSGGGREQYF,TRBV5-1,TRBD2,few,TRBJ2-7
TGTGCCAGTATCCCGGGGTGGGGGCTTTTTCAGCCCCAGCATTTT,CASIPGWGLFQPQHF,TRBV19,-,-,TRBJ1-5
TGTGCCAGTAGTATAGATCTCTTGGGCAGCCTAAGCAATCAGCCCCAGCATTTT,CASSIDLLGSLSNQPQHF,TRBV19,-,-,TRBJ1-5
TGTGCCAGCACCGACGCAGGGGGGGAGACCCAGTACTTC,CASTDAGGETQYF,TRBV28,-,many,TRBJ2-5
TGTGCCAGCGGTAGTGGTTCAGGCGACTCCTACGAGCAGTACTTC,CASGSGSGDSYEQYF,TRBV6-5,-,-,TRBJ2-7
TGTGCCAGCAGCCAACTCCAATACGTTTCGGACAGTGACGGCTACACCTTC,CASSQLQYVSDSDGYTF,TRBV3-1/TRBV3-2,-,once,TRBJ1-2
TGTGCCAGCCCGACAGGGCCAAAAACGTACTTC,CASPTGPKTYF,TRBV5-7,TRBD1,-,TRBJ2-7
TGTGCCAGCAGCTCCCCGTTGACGGGAAGTCAGCCCCAGCATTTT,CASSSPLTGSQPQHF,TRBV5-8,-,-,TRBJ1-5
TGTGCCAGCAGTGGCATTTACTCCTACGAGCAGTACTTC,CASSGIYSYEQYF,TRBV6-6,-,-,TRBJ2-7
TGTGCCAGCAGTCAGCGACAGAGCCCGCTTAACTATGGCTACACCTTC,CASSQRQSPLNYGYTF,TRBV27,-,-,TRBJ1-2
TGTGCCAGCACCCCAAATGGAGGGGACGTCGGAACTAATGAAAAACTGTTTTTT,CASTPNGGDVGTNEKLFF,TRBV11-2,-,-,TRBJ1-4
TGTGCCAGCGCCGCGGACAGGGCGGGATCACCCCTCCACTTT,CASAADRAGSPLHF,TRBV28,TRBD1,-,TRBJ1-6
TGTGCTAGTGATAACGGGGGAGTTTTAAGCACAGATACGCAGTATTTT,CASDNGGVLSTDTQYF,TRBV12-5,-,-,TRBJ2-3
TGTGCCTGGAGTGTACTTAGCAATCAGCCCCAGCATTTT,CAWSVLSNQPQHF,TRBV30,-,-,TRBJ1-5
TGTGCCAGCAGCCCGGCGGGGGCAGGCAATCAGCCCCAGCATTTT,CASSPAGAGNQPQHF,TRBV6-5,-,-,TRBJ1-5
TGTGCCAGCAGTTACGCTAAGGGGGCGGAAGATGGCTACACCTTC,CASSYAKGAEDGYTF,TRBV6-5,TRBD1,-,TRBJ1-2
TGTGCCAGCAGCTTATTCGGTAGGCGGGGGATTGGCGAGCAGTACTTC,CASSLFGRRGIGEQYF,TRBV7-9,TRBD2,-,TRBJ2-7
TGTGCCAGCAGCTTCAACTACGAGCAGTACTTC,CASSFNYEQYF,TRBV11-2,-,-,TRBJ2-7
TGTGCCAGCACGGGACAGGGAGGGGCGGACACTGAAGCTTTCTTT,CASTGQGGADTEAFF,TRBV2,TRBD1,-,TRBJ1-1
TGTGCAACGTATCAGGGGCGAGGTGTAGGGTATGGCTACACCTTC,CATYQGRGVGYGYTF,TRBV6-5,-,-,TRBJ1-2
TGTGCCAGCAGAGGGACAGAGGGATCTGAAAAACTGTTTTTT,CASRGTEGSEKLFF,TRBV2,TRBD1,-,TRBJ1-4
TGTGCCAGCAGTCTGACTAGGCATTACAATGAGCAGTTCTTC,CASSLTRHYNEQFF,TRBV27,-,-,TRBJ2-1
TGTGCCAGCAGTGAATATATGGGGGGGAGGCGAGCCGAGCAGTACTTC,CASSEYMGGRRAEQYF,TRBV25-1,TRBD2,few,TRBJ2-7
TGTGCCAGCAGCGTACGGGGGCAAGAGACCCAGTACTTC,CASSVRGQETQYF,TRBV9,-,once,TRBJ2-5
TGCGCCAGCAGTGATCGGGCGGGTGGGACTGAAGCTTTCTTT,CASSDRAGGTEAFF,TRBV10-1,-,few,TRBJ1-1
TGTGCCATACAGGGGACCTATAGCGAGCAGTACTTC,CAIQGTYSEQYF,TRBV10-3,TRBD1,-,TRBJ2-7
TGCGCCAGCAGCTTGGCCGGACAGGGGCGGAAAAACATTCAGTACTTC,CASSLAGQGRKNIQYF,TRBV5-1,TRBD1,-,TRBJ2-4
TGTGCCAGCAGCCAAGAAGCGGGGGGATCCGGGGAGCTGTTTTTT,CASSQEAGGSGELFF,TRBV4-2,TRBD2,-,TRBJ2-2
TGTGCCAGCAGCTTTAGTACGAACACTGAAGCTTTCTTT,CASSFSTNTEAFF,TRBV7-2,-,-,TRBJ1-1
TGTGCCAGCAGCTCCCCTGGGTCGGGGGGCGACGAGCAGTACTTC,CASSSPGSGGDEQYF,TRBV5-6,-,once,TRBJ2-7
TGTGCCAGCAGTTCAAGGCCCCCAGGCTCGCGATCACCCCTCCACTTT,CASSSRPPGSRSPLHF,TRBV27,-,-,TRBJ1-6
TGTGCCAGCAGCTTCAGCCCCGCGACAGGGACGTCCTACGAGCAGTACTTC,CASSFSPATGTSYEQYF,TRBV11-2,TRBD1,once,TRBJ2-7
TGTGCCAGCAGCCCAGGGTTTGGCTACACCTTC,CASSPGFGYTF,TRBV12-3/TRBV12-4,-,-,TRBJ1-2
TGTGCCAGCAGGCCGACAGTCTCTGGAAACACCATATATTTT,CASRPTVSGNTIYF,TRBV6-6,-,-,TRBJ1-3
TGCGCCAGCAGCTTGGGGACAGCTGGAAACACCATATATTTT,CASSLGTAGNTIYF,TRBV5-1,-,few,TRBJ1-3
TGTGCCAGCAGTTTCCTCTACGAGCAGTACTTC,CASSFLYEQYF,TRBV12-3/TRBV12-4,-,-,TRBJ2-7
TGTGCCAGCAGTTTTCAAACTAGCGGGAGATATATTCAGTACTTC,CASSFQTSGRYIQYF,TRBV28,TRBD2,-,TRBJ2-4
TGTGCCAGCAGCGGGACAGGGATCGACGAGCAGTACTTC,CASSGTGIDEQYF,TRBV6-2/TRBV6-3,TRBD1,-,TRBJ2-7
TGTGCCAGCAGCCAAGAGGGAAGCGGTGGAGGGACCCAGTACTTC,CASSQEGSGGGTQYF,TRBV3-1/TRBV3-2,-,-,TRBJ2-5